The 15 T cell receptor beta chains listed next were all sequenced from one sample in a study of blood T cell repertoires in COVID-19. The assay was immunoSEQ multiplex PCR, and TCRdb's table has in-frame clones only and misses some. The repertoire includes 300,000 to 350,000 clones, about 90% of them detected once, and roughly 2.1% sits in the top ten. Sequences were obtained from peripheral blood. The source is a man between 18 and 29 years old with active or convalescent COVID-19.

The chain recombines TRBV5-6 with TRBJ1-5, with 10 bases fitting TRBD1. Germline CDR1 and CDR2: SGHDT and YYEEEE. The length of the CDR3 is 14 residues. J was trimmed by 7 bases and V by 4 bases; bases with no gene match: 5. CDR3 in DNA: TGTGCCAGCAGCGCGCCGGGACAGGGGCAGCCCCAGCATTTT. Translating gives CASSAPGQGQPQHF. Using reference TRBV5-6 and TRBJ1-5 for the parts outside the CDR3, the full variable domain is DAGVTQSPTHLIKTRGQQVTLRCSPKSGHDTVSWYQQALGQGPQFIFQYYEEEERQRGNFPDRFSGHQFPNYSSELNVNALLLGDSALYLCASSAPGQGQPQHFGDGTRLSIL.

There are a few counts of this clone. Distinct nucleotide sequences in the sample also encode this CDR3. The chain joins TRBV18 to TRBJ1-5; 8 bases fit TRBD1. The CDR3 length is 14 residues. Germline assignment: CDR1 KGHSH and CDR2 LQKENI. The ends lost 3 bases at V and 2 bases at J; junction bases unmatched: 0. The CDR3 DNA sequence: TGTGCCAGCTCACCGGGACAGGGCAATCAGCCCCAGCATTTT. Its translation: CASSPGQGNQPQHF.

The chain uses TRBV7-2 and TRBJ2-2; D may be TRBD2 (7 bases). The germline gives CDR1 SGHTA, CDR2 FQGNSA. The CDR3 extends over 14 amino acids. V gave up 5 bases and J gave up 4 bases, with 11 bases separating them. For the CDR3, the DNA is TGTGCCAGCAGCCAGGGGACTACCACCGGGGAGCTGTTTTTT. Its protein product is CASSQGTTTGELFF.

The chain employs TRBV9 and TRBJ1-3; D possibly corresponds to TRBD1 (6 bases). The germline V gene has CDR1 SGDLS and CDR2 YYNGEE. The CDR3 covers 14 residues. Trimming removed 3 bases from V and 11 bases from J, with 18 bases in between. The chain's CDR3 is CASSGQGGKYAIYF. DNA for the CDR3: TGTGCCAGCAGCGGCCAAGGGGGTAAATACGCCATATATTTT.

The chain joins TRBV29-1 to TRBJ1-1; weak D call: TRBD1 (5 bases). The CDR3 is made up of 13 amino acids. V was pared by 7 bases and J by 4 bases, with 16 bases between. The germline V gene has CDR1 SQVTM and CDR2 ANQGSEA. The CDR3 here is CSDSGSVGTEAFF. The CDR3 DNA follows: TGCAGCGACTCAGGGTCGGTGGGCACTGAAGCTTTCTTT.

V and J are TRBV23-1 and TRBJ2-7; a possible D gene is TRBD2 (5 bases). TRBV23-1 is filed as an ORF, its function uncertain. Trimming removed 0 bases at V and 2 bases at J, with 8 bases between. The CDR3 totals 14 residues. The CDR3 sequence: CASSQSRETYEQYF. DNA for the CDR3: TGCGCCAGCAGTCAATCACGGGAAACCTACGAGCAGTACTTC.

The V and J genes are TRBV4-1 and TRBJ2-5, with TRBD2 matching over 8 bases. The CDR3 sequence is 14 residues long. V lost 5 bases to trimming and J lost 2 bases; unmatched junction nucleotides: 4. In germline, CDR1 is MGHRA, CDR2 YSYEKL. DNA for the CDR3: TGCGCCAGCAGCTCCCGCGGGGGGCAAGAGACCCAGTACTTC. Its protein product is CASSSRGGQETQYF.

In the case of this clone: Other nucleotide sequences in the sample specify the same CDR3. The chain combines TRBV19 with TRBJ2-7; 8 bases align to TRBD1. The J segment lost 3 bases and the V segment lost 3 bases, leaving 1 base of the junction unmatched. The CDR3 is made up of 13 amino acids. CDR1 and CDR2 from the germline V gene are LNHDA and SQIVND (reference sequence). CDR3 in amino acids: CASSIGQGYEQYF. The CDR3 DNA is TGTGCCAGTAGTATCGGACAGGGCTACGAGCAGTACTTC.

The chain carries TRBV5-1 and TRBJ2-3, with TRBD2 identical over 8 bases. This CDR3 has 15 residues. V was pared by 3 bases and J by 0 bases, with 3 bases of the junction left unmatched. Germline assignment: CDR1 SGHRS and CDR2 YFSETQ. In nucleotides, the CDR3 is TGCGCCAGCAGCTATAGCGGGGTTAGCACAGATACGCAGTATTTT. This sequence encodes CASSYSGVSTDTQYF.

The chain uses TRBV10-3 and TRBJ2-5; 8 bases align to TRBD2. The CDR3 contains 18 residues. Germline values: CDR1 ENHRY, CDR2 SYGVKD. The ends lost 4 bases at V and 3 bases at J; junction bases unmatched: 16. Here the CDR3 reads CAISALPSGSGDEETQYF. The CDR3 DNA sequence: TGTGCCATCAGTGCTTTACCGTCGGGTAGCGGGGACGAAGAGACCCAGTACTTC.

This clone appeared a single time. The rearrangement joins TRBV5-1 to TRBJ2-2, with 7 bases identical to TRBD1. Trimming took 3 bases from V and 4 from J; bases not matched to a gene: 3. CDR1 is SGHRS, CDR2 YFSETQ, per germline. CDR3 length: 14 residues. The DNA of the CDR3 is TGCGCCAGCAGCTCGGGACAGCCCACCGGGGAGCTGTTTTTT. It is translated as CASSSGQPTGELFF.

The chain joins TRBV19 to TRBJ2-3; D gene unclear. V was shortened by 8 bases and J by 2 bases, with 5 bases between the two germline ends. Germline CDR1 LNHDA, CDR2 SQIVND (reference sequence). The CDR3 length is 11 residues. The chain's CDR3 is CASEATDTQYF. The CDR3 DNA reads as TGTGCCAGTGAAGCCACAGATACGCAGTATTTT.

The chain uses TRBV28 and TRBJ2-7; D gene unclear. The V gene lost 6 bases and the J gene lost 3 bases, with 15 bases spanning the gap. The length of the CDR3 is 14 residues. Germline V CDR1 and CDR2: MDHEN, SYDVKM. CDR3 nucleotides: TGTGCCAGCAGACTGCACCCAAACCTCTACGAGCAGTACTTC. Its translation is CASRLHPNLYEQYF. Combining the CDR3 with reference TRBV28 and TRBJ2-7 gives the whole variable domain DVKVTQSSRYLVKRTGEKVFLECVQDMDHENMFWYRQDPGLGLRLIYFSYDVKMKEKGDIPEGYSVSREKKERFSLILESASTNQTSMYLCASRLHPNLYEQYFGPGTRLTVT.

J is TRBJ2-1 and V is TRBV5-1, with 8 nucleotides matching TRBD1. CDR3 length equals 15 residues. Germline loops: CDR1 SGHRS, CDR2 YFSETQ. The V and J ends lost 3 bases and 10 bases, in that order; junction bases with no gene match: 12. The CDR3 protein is CASSSDTQGGLEQFF. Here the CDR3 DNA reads TGCGCCAGCAGCTCGGATACACAGGGGGGCTTGGAGCAGTTCTTC.

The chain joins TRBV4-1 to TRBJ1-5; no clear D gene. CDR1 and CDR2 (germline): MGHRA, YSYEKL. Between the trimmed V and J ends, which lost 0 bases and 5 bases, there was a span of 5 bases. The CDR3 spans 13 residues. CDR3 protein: CASSQDPYQPQHF. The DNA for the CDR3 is TGCGCCAGCAGCCAAGACCCCTATCAGCCCCAGCATTTT.